This TCR beta chain was identified in a study of OX40 agonist ivuxolimab in advanced cancers. Turning to the study itself: Having had anti-PD-1, anti-PD-L1 or anti-CTLA-4 therapy before was allowed, and about 42% had some.

There are 13 residues in the CDR3. The germline gives CDR1 MNHNS, CDR2 SASEGT. The germline V and J ends were trimmed by 2 bases and 1 base, with 6 bases remaining between them. The data were produced by immunoSEQ multiplex PCR, yet TCRdb's version contains in-frame clones alone and is incomplete. Among 63,000 or so clones, roughly nine tenths were seen once, and the ten largest hold roughly 4%. This chain links TRBV6-1 with TRBJ2-7; D is uncertain. This receptor was obtained from an adult with an advanced solid tumor such as melanoma, head and neck, liver or kidney cancer. Source: CD4+ or CD8+ T cells sorted from blood, taken in a trial of the OX40 agonist ivuxolimab. The CDR3 bases are TGTGCCAGCAGTGAATTCGGTTCCTACGAGCAGTACTTC. Its protein product is CASSEFGSYEQYF.